A single TCR beta chain is shown here with its context. Its target is unknown. This entry belongs to a study of cytomegalovirus exposure and HLA in healthy donors. Primers for the PCR totalled 60 Vbeta and 13 Jbeta. This table comes from immunoSEQ multiplex PCR, and its TCRdb copy is limited to in-frame clones, with some not included. The specimen's table records 110,000 to 150,000 clones. The germline CDR1 and CDR2 sequences are SEHNR and FQNEAQ (reference sequence). Trimming left V 1 base short and J 3 bases short, with 6 bases between. There are 13 residues in the CDR3. Study outcomes and limitations: Trimming of TCR beta V- and J-genes showed a link, identified in a later analysis, to a missense DCLRE1C variant. Sequencing artifact likely explains a cluster of highly shared sequence variants.

Sequencing input: PBMCs. The rearrangement uses TRBV7-9 and TRBJ1-1; D call uncertain. The TCR comes from a man aged 40-49 years in good health and CMV-seronegative. The DNA for the CDR3 is TGTGCCAGCAGCTTAGTAGATCACACTGAAGCTTTCTTT. Translating it yields CASSLVDHTEAFF.